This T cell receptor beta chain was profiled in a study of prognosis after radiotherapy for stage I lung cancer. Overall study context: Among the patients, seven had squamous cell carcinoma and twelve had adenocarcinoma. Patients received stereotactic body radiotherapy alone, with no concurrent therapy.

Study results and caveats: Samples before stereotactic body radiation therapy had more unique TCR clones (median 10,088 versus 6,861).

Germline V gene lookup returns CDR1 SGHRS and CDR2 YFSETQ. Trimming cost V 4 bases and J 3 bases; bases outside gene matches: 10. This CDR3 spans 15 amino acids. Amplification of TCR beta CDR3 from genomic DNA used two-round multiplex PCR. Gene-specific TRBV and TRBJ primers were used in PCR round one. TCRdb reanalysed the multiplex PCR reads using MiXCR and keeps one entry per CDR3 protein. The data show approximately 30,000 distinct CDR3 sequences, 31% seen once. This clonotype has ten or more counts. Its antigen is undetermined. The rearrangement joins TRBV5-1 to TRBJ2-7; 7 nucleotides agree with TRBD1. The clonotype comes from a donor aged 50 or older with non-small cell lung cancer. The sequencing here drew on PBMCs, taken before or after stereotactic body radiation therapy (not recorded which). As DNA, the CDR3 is TGCGCCAGCAGCCCCCCCCGGGACAGCTACTACGAGCAGTACTTC. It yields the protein CASSPPRDSYYEQYF.